This T cell receptor (beta chain) was observed in a study of T cells in Graves' hyperthyroidism and ophthalmopathy. Study observations and caveats: Peripheral blood also featured most of the thyroid clonotypes expanded above 0.001.

Many counts were recorded for this clonotype. Its cognate antigen is unknown. TCR beta CDR3 regions were amplified from RNA transcripts. The TCR CDR3 first-round RT-PCR relied on the HTBI primer set. TCRdb ran MiXCR on the multiplex PCR reads and lists one entry per CDR3 protein. The data contain 300,000 to 350,000 distinct CDR3 sequences, roughly 20% of them singletons. Germline V gene sequence: CDR1 DFQATT, CDR2 SNEGSKA (reference sequence). The CDR3 covers 15 residues. V gave up 0 bases and J gave up 0 bases, with 10 bases separating them. V is TRBV20-1 and J is TRBJ2-3; D call uncertain. Sequencing used blood. The clonotype was recovered from a woman aged 45-65 years with Graves' hyperthyroidism. The CDR3 spells CSARDALDSTDTQYF. DNA of the CDR3: TGCAGTGCTAGAGACGCCTTAGATAGCACAGATACGCAGTATTTT.